This entry describes one TCR beta chain. The target antigen is unknown. The study ran the assay at deep level. Profiled with immunoSEQ multiplex PCR; TCRdb holds only in-frame clones, not every one. The table records approximately 2.5 million clones, over 85% of them present only once. The V gene lost 2 bases and the J gene lost 8 bases, with 9 bases spanning the gap. Germline V gene sequence: CDR1 MNHNY, CDR2 SVGAGI (reference sequence). This CDR3 has 12 residues. This record belongs to a study of shared clonotypes between healthy human individuals. Study-level points and caveats: Several donors held approximately 4.6% of naive CD4 clonotypes in common.

This TCR derives from a man between 18 and 29 years old in good health. Some clones in this sample may be carry-over from other donors' samples. The rearrangement links TRBV6-6 to TRBJ1-2; no firm D call. Sequenced input: naive CD4+ T cells from PBMCs. Described subset: CD45RA+ positively selected. In nucleotides, the CDR3 is TGTGCCAGCAGTTACCGGGGTAAGGGCTACACCTTC. The encoded protein is CASSYRGKGYTF.